Each of the 27 T cell receptor beta chains below was sequenced from the same sample in a study of control samples from healthy donors and cancer patients. Repertoires were generated with immunoSEQ multiplex PCR, while TCRdb's copy carries only in-frame clones and drops some. The data hold 190,000 or so clones, with approximately 95% observed a single time. Sequenced sample: blood. These receptors were taken from a man younger than 35 in good health.

This clone was seen once. The rearrangement uses TRBV30 and TRBJ1-2; D is unresolved. The V end lost 0 bases, the J end lost 7 bases, and 12 bases lay between the germline ends. Germline CDR1 is GTSNPN and CDR2 is SVGIG (reference sequence). This CDR3 comprises 13 residues. CDR3 region: CAWSVRVPSGYTF. In nucleotides, the CDR3 is TGTGCCTGGAGTGTAAGGGTCCCCTCTGGCTACACCTTC.

The chain has TRBV27 and TRBJ1-4; possible D gene TRBD1, 6 bases. The V end was cut by 5 bases, the J end by 7 bases, with 17 bases between. CDR3 length equals 15 residues. CDR1 is MNHEY, CDR2 SMNVEV, per germline (reference sequence). DNA of the CDR3: TGTGCCAGCAGTAAACGGCCCGACAGGAGTGAAAAACTGTTTTTT. Its translation: CASSKRPDRSEKLFF. The whole variable domain, filled in from reference TRBV27 and TRBJ1-4, reads EAQVTQNPRYLITVTGKKLTVTCSQNMNHEYMSWYRQDPGLGLRQIYYSMNVEVTDKGDVPEGYKVSRKEKRNFPLILESPSPNQTSLYFCASSKRPDRSEKLFFGSGTQLSVL.

This sequence joins TRBV5-5 and TRBJ2-1; 11 bases are shared with TRBD1. Trimming cost V 2 bases and J 2 bases; bases outside gene matches: 12. This CDR3 is 19 amino acids long. Looked up from germline, CDR1 is SGHKS and CDR2 is YYEKEE (reference sequence). The CDR3 sequence is CASSLAVPGQGGPYNEQFF. The DNA of the CDR3 is TGTGCCAGCAGCTTAGCGGTCCCGGGACAGGGGGGGCCCTACAATGAGCAGTTCTTC.

The chain links TRBV5-1 to TRBJ1-4; 7 bases fit TRBD1. Trimming at V came to 0 bases and at J to 8 bases, leaving 13 bases not matched to a gene. This CDR3 has 17 residues. Germline CDR1 reads SGHRS; CDR2 reads YFSETQ. The CDR3 DNA reads as TGCGCCAGCAGCTTGGATTCAGGGGGAGTACAAAGGGAAAAACTGTTTTTT. Its protein is CASSLDSGGVQREKLFF.

The chain carries TRBV4-2 and TRBJ1-1; a possible D gene is TRBD1 (5 bases). Germline V gene sequence: CDR1 LGHNA, CDR2 YNFKEQ. The V and J ends lost 0 bases and 7 bases respectively, with 12 bases between them. This CDR3 spans 14 amino acids. The chain's CDR3 is CASSQDWGWVEAFF. The DNA of the CDR3 is TGTGCCAGCAGCCAAGATTGGGGGTGGGTTGAAGCTTTCTTT.

The chain combines TRBV28 with TRBJ1-1; 7 bases align to TRBD1. The CDR3 is 14 residues long. The J segment lost 3 bases and the V segment lost 5 bases, leaving 6 bases of the junction unmatched. CDR1 and CDR2 (germline): MDHEN, SYDVKM. CDR3 DNA: TGTGCCAGCAGTCCGGGACAGTGGCACACTGAAGCTTTCTTT. It specifies CASSPGQWHTEAFF.

The V call is TRBV28, the J call TRBJ2-3, with 10 positions matching TRBD1. CDR3 length: 16 amino acids. From germline, CDR1 is MDHEN and CDR2 SYDVKM. The V and J ends lost 3 bases and 4 bases, in that order; junction bases with no gene match: 7. The CDR3 sequence: CASSFLTGGESDTQYF. CDR3 in DNA: TGTGCCAGCAGTTTCTTGACAGGGGGCGAATCAGATACGCAGTATTTT.

This chain uses TRBV11-3 with TRBJ2-7, with D perhaps being TRBD1 or TRBD2 (5 bases each). The germline V and J ends were trimmed by 5 bases and 2 bases, with 13 bases remaining between them. The CDR3 contains 14 residues. Germline CDR1 and CDR2: SGHNT and YENEEA. The CDR3 sequence: CASSRDGSTYEQYF. The CDR3 DNA reads as TGTGCCAGCAGCCGGGACGGGTCGACCTACGAGCAGTACTTC.

The sample holds one count of this clone. The chain recombines TRBV5-1 with TRBJ1-4, with 7 bases identical to TRBD1. This CDR3 is 16 amino acids long. In germline, CDR1 is SGHRS, CDR2 YFSETQ. Trimming cost V 4 bases and J 5 bases; bases outside gene matches: 11. The CDR3 is CASSLRRQGGNEKLFF. The CDR3 nucleotides read TGCGCCAGCAGCCTAAGAAGACAGGGCGGGAATGAAAAACTGTTTTTT.

This chain links TRBV6-5 with TRBJ1-2, with 7 bases aligning to TRBD1. CDR1 and CDR2 (germline): MNHEY, SVGAGI. The CDR3 consists of 15 residues. The V segment lost 3 bases and the J segment 6 bases; nucleotides outside the gene matches: 10. The CDR3 DNA reads TGTGCCAGCAGTTATAGTCAGGGGGGCAAAAATGGCTACACCTTC. As protein: CASSYSQGGKNGYTF.

The V gene is TRBV28, the J gene TRBJ2-7; 7 bases map to TRBD1. This CDR3 has 15 amino acids. The germline gives CDR1 MDHEN, CDR2 SYDVKM. The V segment lost 1 base and the J segment 1 base; nucleotides outside the gene matches: 4. The chain's CDR3 is CASSLYPGQSYEQYF. DNA of the CDR3: TGTGCCAGCAGTTTATACCCGGGACAGTCCTACGAGCAGTACTTC.

This clone appeared once. The chain uses TRBV18 and TRBJ2-7, with 8 nucleotides matching TRBD1. CDR3 length equals 15 residues. Germline lookup yields CDR1 KGHSH and CDR2 LQKENI. J lost 3 bases, V lost 3 bases, and 7 bases had no gene match. The CDR3 sequence is CASSPTGTGNYEQYF. The CDR3 DNA reads TGTGCCAGCTCACCTACCGGGACAGGCAACTACGAGCAGTACTTC.

The V gene is TRBV4-1, the J gene TRBJ1-6, with D uncertain. Trimming shortened V by 0 bases and J by 9 bases, and 9 bases separated the two germline ends. The V gene's germline CDR1 is MGHRA and CDR2 YSYEKL. This CDR3 contains 14 residues. The CDR3 sequence: CASSQDLPGSPLHF. DNA for the CDR3: TGCGCCAGCAGCCAAGATCTGCCAGGTTCACCCCTCCACTTT.

This clone was seen only once. The rearrangement uses TRBV18 and TRBJ2-1; D is ambiguous. Germline values: CDR1 KGHSH, CDR2 LQKENI. Trimming removed 1 base at V and 6 bases at J, with 4 bases between. CDR3 length: 12 residues. CDR3 nucleotide sequence: TGTGCCAGCTCACCACAGGGCAATGAGCAGTTCTTC. Its translation is CASSPQGNEQFF.

The V gene is TRBV5-4, the J gene TRBJ1-2; D possibly corresponds to TRBD1 (6 bases). Germline V gene data show CDR1 as SGHNT and CDR2 as YYREEE (reference sequence). The CDR3 contains 12 residues. Trimming took off 4 bases at V and 6 bases at J, with 10 bases between the two ends. CDR3 sequence (DNA): TGTGCCAGCAGCGGGGGGCTAAATGGCTACACCTTC. Translation: CASSGGLNGYTF.

This chain uses TRBV5-1 with TRBJ2-7, with TRBD1 matching over 8 bases. The germline V gene has CDR1 SGHRS and CDR2 YFSETQ. This CDR3 spans 13 amino acids. J lost 6 bases, V lost 5 bases, and 7 bases had no gene match. The CDR3 bases are TGCGCCAGCAGTGTGGACAGGGCAATCGAGCAGTACTTC. This sequence encodes CASSVDRAIEQYF.

The rearrangement links TRBV5-4 to TRBJ1-2; D is perhaps TRBD1 (6 bases). V lost 0 bases and J 8 bases, leaving 17 bases between the germline ends. The germline gives CDR1 SGHNT, CDR2 YYREEE (reference sequence). This CDR3 comprises 15 residues. The CDR3 region is CASSLVQGFPGGYTF. The DNA of the CDR3 is TGTGCCAGCAGCTTGGTACAGGGATTCCCGGGGGGCTACACCTTC.

The gene calls are TRBV4-2 and TRBJ2-1, with 9 bases identical to TRBD2. V trimming: 3 bases; J trimming: 0 bases; junction bases outside the gene matches: 18. The CDR3 covers 21 residues. In germline, CDR1 is LGHNA, CDR2 YNFKEQ. CDR3 coding DNA: TGTGCCAGCAGCCATGCCTCTTGGGGCGGGGGGGCTCTTTTCTCCTACAATGAGCAGTTCTTC. Amino acids: CASSHASWGGGALFSYNEQFF.

This clone came up a few times. J is TRBJ1-5 and V is TRBV24-1; TRBD1 agrees at 7 bases. There are 15 residues in the CDR3. Trimming cost V 2 bases and J 2 bases; bases outside gene matches: 2. Germline V gene lookup returns CDR1 KGHDR and CDR2 SFDVKD. The CDR3 DNA follows: TGTGCCACCAGTGATTCAGGACAGGGCAATCAGCCCCAGCATTTT. Its translation is CATSDSGQGNQPQHF.

The chain joins TRBV28 to TRBJ2-1, with 7 bases lining up with TRBD1. Per the germline V gene, CDR1 is MDHEN and CDR2 is SYDVKM. The CDR3 spans 15 residues. V lost 7 bases to trimming and J lost 9 bases; unmatched junction nucleotides: 15. This CDR3 is CASTERDSEVGEQFF. CDR3 nucleotides: TGTGCCAGCACCGAACGGGACAGCGAGGTCGGTGAGCAGTTCTTC.

This sequence joins TRBV7-3 and TRBJ1-1; D remains unclear. Germline lookup yields CDR1 SGHTA and CDR2 FQGTGA. The CDR3 has 13 amino acids. V was trimmed by 3 bases and J by 4 bases, leaving 9 bases between them. The CDR3 DNA sequence: TGTGCCAGCAGCTTGAGTCGGATCACTGAAGCTTTCTTT. Protein: CASSLSRITEAFF.

The chain recombines TRBV19 with TRBJ1-1; D gene unclear. The ends were cut back, 8 bases at V and 1 base at J, with 8 bases in the middle. The CDR3 is made up of 12 amino acids. CDR1 is LNHDA, CDR2 SQIVND, per germline (reference sequence). The CDR3 DNA reads TGTGCCAGTCGGGAGACGAACACTGAAGCTTTCTTT. Its protein product is CASRETNTEAFF.

The V call is TRBV28, the J call TRBJ2-7, with TRBD1 matching 9 bases. After removal of 5 bases from V and 4 bases from J, the junction contained 9 bases not matched to a gene. Per the germline V gene, CDR1 is MDHEN and CDR2 is SYDVKM. CDR3 length: 15 amino acids. This CDR3 reads CASSTYGTGQYEQYF. DNA of the CDR3: TGTGCCAGCAGTACCTACGGGACAGGGCAATACGAGCAGTACTTC.

The genes are TRBV7-3 and TRBJ1-1; D not certain. CDR1 and CDR2 (germline): SGHTA, FQGTGA. With 2 bases removed from V and 0 bases from J, the gap between germline ends came to 4 bases. This CDR3 spans 13 amino acids. CDR3: CASSLELNTEAFF. Written as DNA, the CDR3 is TGTGCCAGCAGCTTAGAGCTGAACACTGAAGCTTTCTTT.

The chain carries TRBV2 and TRBJ2-6, with 7 bases matching TRBD2. J gave up 0 bases and V 8 bases, and 10 bases lay outside the gene matches. Germline CDR1 and CDR2: SNHLY and FYNNEI. This CDR3 is 17 amino acids long. For the CDR3, the DNA is TGTGCCAGCGACGGGACTACCTTTAGCTCTGGGGCCAACGTCCTGACTTTC. It encodes CASDGTTFSSGANVLTF.

The chain is built from TRBV14 and TRBJ2-6, with D maybe TRBD1 (5 bases). Germline values: CDR1 SGHDN, CDR2 FVKESK. The CDR3 length is 16 residues. Trimming cost V 1 base and J 0 bases, with 7 bases left between them. CDR3 in amino acids: CASSQVQGSGANVLTF. As DNA, the CDR3 is TGTGCCAGCAGCCAAGTCCAGGGCTCTGGGGCCAACGTCCTGACTTTC.

The rearrangement uses TRBV2 and TRBJ2-5; D may be TRBD1 (5 bases). V lost 5 bases to trimming and J lost 4 bases, with 11 bases between them. The CDR3 consists of 13 residues. Germline V gene data show CDR1 as SNHLY and CDR2 as FYNNEI. CDR3: CASSLDSVETQYF. The CDR3 DNA is TGTGCCAGCAGTCTTGACAGCGTAGAGACCCAGTACTTC.